This TCR beta chain emerged from a study of T cells in tuberculosis. This table comes from immunoSEQ multiplex PCR, and its TCRdb copy is limited to in-frame clones, with some not included. The data show more than 35,000 clones, with roughly 95% seen just once and about 4.5% held by the top ten. As for this clone: Its cognate antigen is unknown.

Regarding time point: new active TB diagnosis, blood taken before or within 7 days of starting treatment. This CDR3 contains 16 residues. V was pared by 4 bases and J by 9 bases, with 12 bases of the junction left unmatched. In germline, CDR1 is SGHTA, CDR2 FQGNSA. General study points: Selection depended on which cryopreserved specimens were available. Smaller alpha distances in active tuberculosis partly reflected shorter CDR3-alpha lengths.

The origin of this receptor is an adult with tuberculosis. This sequence joins TRBV7-2 and TRBJ1-6; 7 bases fit TRBD1. Material: PBMCs, obtained at tuberculosis diagnosis. Written as DNA, the CDR3 is TGTGCCAGCAGCTATCCGTACGGACAGGCCCTTTCACCCCTCCACTTT. It translates to CASSYPYGQALSPLHF.